Reported below is one T cell receptor beta chain. This entry is derived from a study of blood T cell repertoires in COVID-19. Study details: Sources were T cells, B-cell-depleted T cells, or PBMCs; the material itself was cDNA or gDNA.

Germline V CDR1 and CDR2: SGHDT, YYEEEE. Trimming cost V 2 bases and J 0 bases, with 9 bases left between them. The CDR3 runs to 15 residues. Measured with immunoSEQ multiplex PCR; TCRdb has only the in-frame clones, and not every one. Of under 250,000 clones detected, more than 70% appear once; the ten largest clones hold around an eighth. The source is a man older than 75 with acute or convalescent COVID-19. This sequence joins TRBV5-6 and TRBJ1-5; D might be TRBD1 (5 bases). The sample taken for sequencing was peripheral blood. CDR3 coding DNA: TGTGCCAGCAGCTTTAAGGGGTATAGCAATCAGCCCCAGCATTTT. Translating gives CASSFKGYSNQPQHF.